This T cell receptor (beta chain) was identified during a study of shared clonotypes between healthy human individuals. Points from the study as a whole: Clonotype sharing across donors was expected to vary with sequencing depth.

Only in-frame clones appear in the TCRdb table, and some are missing; sequencing was by immunoSEQ multiplex PCR. The sample has 550,000 to 800,000 clones; about 74% are singletons. In the CD4+ fraction, cells were divided into CD45RA+ naive and CD45RA-negative memory subsets. Trimming took off 5 bases at V and 7 bases at J, with 11 bases between the two ends. CDR1 SEHNR and CDR2 FQNEAQ come from the germline V gene (reference sequence). This CDR3 spans 13 amino acids. As regards this clone: Antigen specificity is unknown.

V and J are TRBV7-9 and TRBJ1-4; D remains ambiguous. Sequencing was performed on memory CD4+ T cells sorted from blood. As for subset: CD45RA-negative fraction. This TCR was recovered from a woman aged 25 to 45 in good health. The CDR3 DNA sequence: TGTGCCAGCAGCCACAATTCTGGTGAAAAACTGTTTTTT. Encoded protein: CASSHNSGEKLFF.